This TCR beta chain stems from a study of cytomegalovirus exposure and HLA in healthy donors. Germline V gives CDR1 MDHEN, CDR2 SYDVKM. This CDR3 comprises 14 residues. V shed 2 bases and J shed 7 bases, with 14 bases lying between them. As regards this clone: Its antigen is unidentified.

The PCR was carried out with 60 Vbeta primers and 13 Jbeta primers. Clones were read by immunoSEQ multiplex PCR, and TCRdb kept only the in-frame ones, dropping some. The data contain 150,000 to 200,000 clones, approximately 83% of them singletons. General observations from the study: The Asian-associated ancestry cluster reportedly had fewer N-insertions than the roughly 670-donor mean in a later analysis.

The source material was PBMCs. The V call is TRBV28, the J call TRBJ1-1, with a weak D call TRBD1 (5 bases). This receptor was identified in a woman aged 18-35 years in good health and CMV-seronegative. The CDR3 DNA follows: TGTGCCAGCAGTTTAGGGGCCGGGGGGAGTGAAGCTTTCTTT. Its translation is CASSLGAGGSEAFF. Combining the CDR3 with reference TRBV28 and TRBJ1-1 gives the whole variable domain DVKVTQSSRYLVKRTGEKVFLECVQDMDHENMFWYRQDPGLGLRLIYFSYDVKMKEKGDIPEGYSVSREKKERFSLILESASTNQTSMYLCASSLGAGGSEAFFGQGTRLTVV.